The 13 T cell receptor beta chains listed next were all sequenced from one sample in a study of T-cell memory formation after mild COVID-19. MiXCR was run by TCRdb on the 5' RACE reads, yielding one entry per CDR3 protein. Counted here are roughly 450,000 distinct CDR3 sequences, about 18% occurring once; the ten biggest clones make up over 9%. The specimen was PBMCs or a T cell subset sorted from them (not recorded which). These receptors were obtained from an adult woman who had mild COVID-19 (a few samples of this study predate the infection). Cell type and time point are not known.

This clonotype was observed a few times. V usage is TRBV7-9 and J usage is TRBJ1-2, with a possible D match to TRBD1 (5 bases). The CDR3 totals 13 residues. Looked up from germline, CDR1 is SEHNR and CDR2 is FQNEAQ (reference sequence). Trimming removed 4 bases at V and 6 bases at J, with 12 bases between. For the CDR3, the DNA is TGTGCCAGCAGCTACGTGACCAGGGATGGCTACACCTTC. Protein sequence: CASSYVTRDGYTF.

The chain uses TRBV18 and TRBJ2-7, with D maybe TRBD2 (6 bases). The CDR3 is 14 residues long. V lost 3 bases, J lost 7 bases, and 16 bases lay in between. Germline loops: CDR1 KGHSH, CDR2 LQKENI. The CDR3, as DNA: TGTGCCAGCTCACCCCCGAAGGTGGGGGGTGAGCAGTACTTC. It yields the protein CASSPPKVGGEQYF.

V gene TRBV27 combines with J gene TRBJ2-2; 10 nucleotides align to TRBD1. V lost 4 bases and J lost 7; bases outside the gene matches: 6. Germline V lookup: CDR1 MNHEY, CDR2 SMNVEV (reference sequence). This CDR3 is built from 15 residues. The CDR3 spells CASSSRTGGDGELFF. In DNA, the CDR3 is TGTGCCAGCAGTTCAAGGACAGGGGGGGACGGGGAGCTGTTTTTT.

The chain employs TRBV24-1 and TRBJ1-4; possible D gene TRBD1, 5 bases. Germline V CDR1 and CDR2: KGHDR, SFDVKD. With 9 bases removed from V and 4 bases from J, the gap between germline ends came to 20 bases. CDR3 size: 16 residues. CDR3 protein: CATPMPTERCNEKLFF. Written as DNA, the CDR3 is TGTGCCACCCCTATGCCGACAGAAAGATGTAATGAAAAACTGTTTTTT.

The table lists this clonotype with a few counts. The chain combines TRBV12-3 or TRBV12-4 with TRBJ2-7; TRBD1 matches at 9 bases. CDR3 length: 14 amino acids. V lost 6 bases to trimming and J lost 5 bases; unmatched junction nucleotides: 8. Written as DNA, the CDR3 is TGTGCCAGCAGCGACAGGGGGGGAAGAAACGAGCAGTACTTC. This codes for CASSDRGGRNEQYF.

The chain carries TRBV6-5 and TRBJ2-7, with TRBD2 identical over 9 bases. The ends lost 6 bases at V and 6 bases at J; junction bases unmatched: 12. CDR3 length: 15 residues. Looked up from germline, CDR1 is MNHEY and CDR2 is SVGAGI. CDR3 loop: CASRSLAGRLGEQYF. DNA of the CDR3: TGTGCCAGCAGATCCCTAGCGGGACGTCTAGGCGAGCAGTACTTC.

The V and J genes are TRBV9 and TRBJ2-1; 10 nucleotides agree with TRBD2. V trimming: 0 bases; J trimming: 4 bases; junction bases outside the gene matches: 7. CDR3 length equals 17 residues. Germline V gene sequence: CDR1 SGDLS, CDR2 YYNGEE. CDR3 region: CASSVEGSGGSYNEQFF. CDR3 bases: TGTGCCAGCAGCGTAGAAGGTAGCGGGGGGAGTTACAATGAGCAGTTCTTC.

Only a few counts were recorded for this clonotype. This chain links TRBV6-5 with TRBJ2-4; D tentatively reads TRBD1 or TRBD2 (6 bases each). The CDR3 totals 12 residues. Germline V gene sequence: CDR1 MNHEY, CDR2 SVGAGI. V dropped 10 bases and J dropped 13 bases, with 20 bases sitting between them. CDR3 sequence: CATQKGGSRQYF. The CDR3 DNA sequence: TGTGCCACTCAAAAAGGGGGGTCCAGACAGTACTTC.

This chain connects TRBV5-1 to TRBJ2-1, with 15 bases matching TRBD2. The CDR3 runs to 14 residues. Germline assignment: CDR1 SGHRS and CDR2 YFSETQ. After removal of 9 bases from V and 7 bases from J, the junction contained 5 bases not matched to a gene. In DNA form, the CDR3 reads TGCGCCACCGGACTAGCGGGAGGGGGAAATGAGCAGTTCTTC. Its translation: CATGLAGGGNEQFF.

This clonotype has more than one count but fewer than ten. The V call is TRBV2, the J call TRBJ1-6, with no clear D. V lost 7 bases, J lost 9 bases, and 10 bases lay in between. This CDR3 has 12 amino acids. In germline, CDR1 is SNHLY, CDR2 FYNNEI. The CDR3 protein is CASKSEVSPLHF. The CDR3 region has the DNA TGTGCCAGCAAATCGGAGGTTTCACCCCTCCACTTT.

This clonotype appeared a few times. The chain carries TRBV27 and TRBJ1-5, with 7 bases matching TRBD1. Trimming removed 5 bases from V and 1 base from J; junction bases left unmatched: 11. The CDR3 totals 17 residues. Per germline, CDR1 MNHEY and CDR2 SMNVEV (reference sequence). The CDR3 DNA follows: TGTGCCAGCAGTCTCCGCTTTCGGGACAGCAGCAATCAGCCCCAGCATTTT. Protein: CASSLRFRDSSNQPQHF.

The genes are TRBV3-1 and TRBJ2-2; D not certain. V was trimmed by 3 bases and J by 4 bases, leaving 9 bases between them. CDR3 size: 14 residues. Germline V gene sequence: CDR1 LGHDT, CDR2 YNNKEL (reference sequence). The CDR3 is CASSQADLTGELFF. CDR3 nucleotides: TGTGCCAGCAGCCAGGCAGACCTCACCGGGGAGCTGTTTTTT.

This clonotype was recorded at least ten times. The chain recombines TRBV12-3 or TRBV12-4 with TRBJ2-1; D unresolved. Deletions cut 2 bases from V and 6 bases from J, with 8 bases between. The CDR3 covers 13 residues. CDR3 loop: CASSLLSRNEQFF. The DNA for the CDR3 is TGTGCCAGCAGTTTATTAAGCCGCAATGAGCAGTTCTTC.